This T cell receptor (beta chain) was identified during a study of cytomegalovirus exposure and HLA in healthy donors. Turning to the study itself: A prior analysis found about 110 million unique TCR beta sequences from around 190 million T cells.

13 Jbeta primers and 60 Vbeta primers were used for the PCR. Authors' processing steps: There were 80 million or so unique TCR beta chains by a later count, and approximately 11 million of them were shared. Sequencing was performed with immunoSEQ multiplex PCR; in TCRdb, only in-frame clones are kept and a portion is missing. V and J calls and clone size are copied from that table; D and trimming were computed from the DNA. Of about 160,000 clones listed, 70% to 80% were seen once; the top ten hold roughly 9.7%. Sequencing input: PBMCs. The receptor's source is a man younger than 30 in good health and CMV-seropositive.

The CDR3 region has the DNA TGTGCCAGCAGCCTTGGGACAGAAGGCTACACCTTC. Amino acid sequence: CASSLGTEGYTF. The chain recombines TRBV9 with TRBJ1-2; 7 bases are a match to TRBD1. The germline V gene encodes CDR1 SGDLS and CDR2 YYNGEE. This CDR3 contains 12 residues. With 4 bases clipped from V and 8 bases from J, the junction kept 5 bases outside the gene matches.